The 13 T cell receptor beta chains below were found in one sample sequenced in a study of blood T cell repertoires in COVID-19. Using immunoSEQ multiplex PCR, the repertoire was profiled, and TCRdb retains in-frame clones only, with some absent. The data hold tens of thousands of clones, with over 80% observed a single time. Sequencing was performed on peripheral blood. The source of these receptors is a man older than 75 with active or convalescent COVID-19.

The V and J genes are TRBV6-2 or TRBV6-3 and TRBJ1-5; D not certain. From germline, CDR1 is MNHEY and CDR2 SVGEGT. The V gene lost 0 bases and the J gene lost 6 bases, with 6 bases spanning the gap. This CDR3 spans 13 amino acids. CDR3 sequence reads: CASSYSLSQPQHF. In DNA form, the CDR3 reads TGTGCCAGCAGTTACTCTCTGAGTCAGCCCCAGCATTTT.

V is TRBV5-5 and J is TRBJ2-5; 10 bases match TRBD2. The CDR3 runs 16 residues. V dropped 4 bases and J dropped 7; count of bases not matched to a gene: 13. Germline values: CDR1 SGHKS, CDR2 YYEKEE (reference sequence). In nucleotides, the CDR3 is TGTGCCAGCAGCCCTAGTCTTAGCGGGGGGACTGGGACCCAGTACTTC. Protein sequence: CASSPSLSGGTGTQYF.

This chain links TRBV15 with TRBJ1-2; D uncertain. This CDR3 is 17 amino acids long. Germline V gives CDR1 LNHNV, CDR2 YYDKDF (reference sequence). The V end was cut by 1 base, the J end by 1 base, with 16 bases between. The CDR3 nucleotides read TGTGCCACCAGCAGAGGGGCCGTGGCAGGAATTAACTATGGCTACACCTTC. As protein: CATSRGAVAGINYGYTF.

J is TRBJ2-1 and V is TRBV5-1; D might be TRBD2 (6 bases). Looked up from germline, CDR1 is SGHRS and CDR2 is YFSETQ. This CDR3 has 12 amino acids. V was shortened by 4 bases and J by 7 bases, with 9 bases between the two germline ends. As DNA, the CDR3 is TGCGCCAGCAGCCTTGCGGGGAATGAGCAGTTCTTC. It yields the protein CASSLAGNEQFF.

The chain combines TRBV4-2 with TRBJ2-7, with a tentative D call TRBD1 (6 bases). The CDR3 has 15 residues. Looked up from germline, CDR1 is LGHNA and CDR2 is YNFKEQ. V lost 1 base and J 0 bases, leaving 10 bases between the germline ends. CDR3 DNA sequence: TGTGCCAGCAGCCAAGTGAGGGGGTACTCCTACGAGCAGTACTTC. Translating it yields CASSQVRGYSYEQYF.

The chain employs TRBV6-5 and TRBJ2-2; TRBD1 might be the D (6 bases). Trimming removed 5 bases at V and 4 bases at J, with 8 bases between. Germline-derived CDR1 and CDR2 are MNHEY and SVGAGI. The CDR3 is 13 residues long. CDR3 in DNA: TGTGCCAGCAGTAGGACAGCCACCGGGGAGCTGTTTTTT. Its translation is CASSRTATGELFF.

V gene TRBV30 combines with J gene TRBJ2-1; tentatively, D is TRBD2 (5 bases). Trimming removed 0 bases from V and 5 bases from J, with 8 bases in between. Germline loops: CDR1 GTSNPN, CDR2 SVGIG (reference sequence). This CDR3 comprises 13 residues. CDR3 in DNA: TGTGCCTGGAGTGTACTAGTTAACAATGAGCAGTTCTTC. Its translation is CAWSVLVNNEQFF.

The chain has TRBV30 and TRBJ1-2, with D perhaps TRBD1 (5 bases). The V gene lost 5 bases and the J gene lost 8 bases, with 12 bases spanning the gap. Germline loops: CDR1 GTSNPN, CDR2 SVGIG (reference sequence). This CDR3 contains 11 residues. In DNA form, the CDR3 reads TGTGCCTGGGGGGGAGGGGACGGCTACACCTTC. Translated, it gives CAWGGGDGYTF.

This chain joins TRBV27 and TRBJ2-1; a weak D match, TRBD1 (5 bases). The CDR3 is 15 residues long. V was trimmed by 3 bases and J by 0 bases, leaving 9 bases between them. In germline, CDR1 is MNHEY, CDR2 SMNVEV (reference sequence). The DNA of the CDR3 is TGTGCCAGCAGTTTTGAGACAGTCTCCTACAATGAGCAGTTCTTC. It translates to CASSFETVSYNEQFF.

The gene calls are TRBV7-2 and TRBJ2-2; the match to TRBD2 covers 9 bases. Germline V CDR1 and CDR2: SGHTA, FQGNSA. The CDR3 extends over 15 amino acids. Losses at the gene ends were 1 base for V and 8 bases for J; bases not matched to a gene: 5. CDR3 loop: CASSLGLSGRGELFF. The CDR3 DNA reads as TGTGCCAGCAGCTTAGGTCTCAGCGGGAGGGGGGAGCTGTTTTTT.

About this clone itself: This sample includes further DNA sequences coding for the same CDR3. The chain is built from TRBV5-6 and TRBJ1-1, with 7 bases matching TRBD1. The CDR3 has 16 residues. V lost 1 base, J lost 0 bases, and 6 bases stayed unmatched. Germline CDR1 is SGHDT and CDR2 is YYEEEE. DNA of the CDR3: TGTGCCAGCAGCTTGCCGTGGGACAGAGTGAACACTGAAGCTTTCTTT. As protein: CASSLPWDRVNTEAFF.

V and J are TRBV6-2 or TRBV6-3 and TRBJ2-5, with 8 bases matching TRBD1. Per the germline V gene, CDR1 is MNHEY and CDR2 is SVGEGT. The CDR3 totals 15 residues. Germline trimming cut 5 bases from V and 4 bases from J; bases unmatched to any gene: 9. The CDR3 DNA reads TGTGCCAGCAGTGCGCAGGGGGCGCCAGGAGAGACCCAGTACTTC. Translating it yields CASSAQGAPGETQYF.

In DNA form, the CDR3 reads TGTGCCAGCAGTGAAGTGGGACAGGGTGAGCCCCAGCATTTT. This sequence encodes CASSEVGQGEPQHF. The chain combines TRBV2 with TRBJ1-5; 9 nucleotides line up with TRBD1. CDR1 and CDR2 (germline): SNHLY, FYNNEI. V trimming: 1 base; J trimming: 8 bases; junction bases outside the gene matches: 3. The CDR3 has 14 residues. Based on the CDR3 plus reference TRBV2 and TRBJ1-5, the full variable domain is EPEVTQTPSHQVTQMGQEVILRCVPISNHLYFYWYRQILGQKVEFLVSFYNNEISEKSEIFDDQFSVERPDGSNFTLKIRSTKLEDSAMYFCASSEVGQGEPQHFGDGTRLSIL.